This T cell receptor beta chain was recorded in a study of blood T cell repertoires in COVID-19. On the study more broadly: COVID-19 samples, acute and convalescent, were from the United States, Italy and Spain. PBMCs, B-cell-depleted T cells, or T cells were the source of the cDNA or gDNA that made up the material.

Original processing methods: Quantification of nucleated cells was approximated via reference gene primer amplification. Clones were sequenced by immunoSEQ multiplex PCR, and TCRdb holds only the in-frame ones, with some missing. That table is the source of V, J and clone size, and D and trimming were worked out from the DNA. The sample includes tens of thousands of clones, about four fifths of them seen just once. Sequencing was done on a sample of peripheral blood. The TCR comes from a man aged 65 to 85 with acute or convalescent COVID-19.

As DNA, the CDR3 is TGTGCCAGCAGCCGAACGGATAGCGGGAGGGCCCTGGATACGCAGTATTTT. Protein product: CASSRTDSGRALDTQYF. V gene TRBV5-5 combines with J gene TRBJ2-3, with TRBD2 identical over 11 bases. Germline CDR1 reads SGHKS; CDR2 reads YYEKEE (reference sequence). There are 17 residues in the CDR3. V dropped 4 bases and J dropped 6; count of bases not matched to a gene: 13.